The T cell receptor beta chain under discussion was sequenced for a study of response to subunit inactivated influenza vaccine. The study, taken as a whole, reports: It was suggested by the authors that few new T cells are recruited by each seasonal influenza vaccination.

TCRdb passed the RT-PCR reads through MiXCR, listing each CDR3 protein once. The sample records roughly 710,000 distinct CDR3 sequences, 14% being singletons. V lost 5 bases to trimming and J lost 6 bases, with 11 bases between them. The CDR3 consists of 13 residues. Germline V gives CDR1 WSHSY, CDR2 SAAADI. The sample holds many counts of this clonotype. The antigen is undetermined. The sample here was PBMCs from blood, taken 14 to 15 days before vaccination. The rearrangement joins TRBV10-2 to TRBJ1-5, with D perhaps matching TRBD1 (6 bases). The sequence came from a man aged 45 to 65 who received an inactivated influenza vaccine. The CDR3 here is CASSSGVGQPQHF. The CDR3, as DNA: TGCGCCAGCAGTTCAGGGGTAGGTCAGCCCCAGCATTTT.